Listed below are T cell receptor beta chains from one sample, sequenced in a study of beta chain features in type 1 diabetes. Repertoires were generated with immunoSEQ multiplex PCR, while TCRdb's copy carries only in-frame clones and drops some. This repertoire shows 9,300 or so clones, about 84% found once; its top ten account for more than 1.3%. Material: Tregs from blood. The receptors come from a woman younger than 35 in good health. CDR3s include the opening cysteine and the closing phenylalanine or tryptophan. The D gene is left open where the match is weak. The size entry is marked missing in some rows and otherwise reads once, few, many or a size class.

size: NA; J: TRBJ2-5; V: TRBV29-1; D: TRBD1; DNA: TGCAGCGTGATTAGTGTACAGGGGCCGGGAGAGACCCAGTACTTC; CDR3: CSVISVQGPGETQYF
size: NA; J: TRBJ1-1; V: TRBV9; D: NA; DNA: TGTGCCAGCGGGAGGGAGAGGGGAGAAGCTTTCTTT; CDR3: CASGRERGEAFF
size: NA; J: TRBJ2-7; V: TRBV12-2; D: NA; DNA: TGTGCAAGTCGCCCTCCCGCTGACGGGGGGGGTCGGGGCTCCGAGCAGTACTTC; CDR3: CASRPPADGGGRGSEQYF
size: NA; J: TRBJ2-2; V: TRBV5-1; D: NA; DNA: TGCGCCAGCAGCTTGCTATGGGCGCGGGAAACAAGCTCGAACACCGGGGAGCTGTTTTTT; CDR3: CASSLLWARETSSNTGELFF
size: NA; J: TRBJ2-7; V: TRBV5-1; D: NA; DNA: TGCGCCAGCAGCCCCAGGACGGGGAACTACGAGCAGTACTTC; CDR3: CASSPRTGNYEQYF
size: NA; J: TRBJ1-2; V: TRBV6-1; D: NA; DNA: TGTGCCAGCAGTGAAGCGAGTTCGGTCTCACGATTCCTTTATGGCTACACCTTC; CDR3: CASSEASSVSRFLYGYTF
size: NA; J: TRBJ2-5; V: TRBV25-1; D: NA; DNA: TGTGCCAGCTCAACCCAGTACTTC; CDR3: CASSTQYF
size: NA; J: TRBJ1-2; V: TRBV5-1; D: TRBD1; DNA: TGCGCCAGCAGCTTAGACCAGGGGGCGTCGAGGATTTATGGCTACACCTTC; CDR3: CASSLDQGASRIYGYTF
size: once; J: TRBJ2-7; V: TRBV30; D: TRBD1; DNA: TGTGCCTGGGGGAGACAGGGAATTTCCTACGAGCAGTACTTC; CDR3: CAWGRQGISYEQYF
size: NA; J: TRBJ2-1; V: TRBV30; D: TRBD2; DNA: TGTGCCTGGAGTCCGGGACTAGGGCCCTACAATGAGCAGTTCTTC; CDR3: CAWSPGLGPYNEQFF
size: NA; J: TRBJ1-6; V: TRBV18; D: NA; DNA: TGTGCCAGCTCACCCGTTGGGGCGCAGGGGAATTCACCCCTCCACTTT; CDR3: CASSPVGAQGNSPLHF
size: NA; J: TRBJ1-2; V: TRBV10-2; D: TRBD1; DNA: TGCGCCAGCCAGGGGGGCTATGGCTACACCTTC; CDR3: CASQGGYGYTF
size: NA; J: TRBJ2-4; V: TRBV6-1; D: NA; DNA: TGTGCCAGCAGCACAGTAGTCAAAAACATTCAGTACTTC; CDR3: CASSTVVKNIQYF
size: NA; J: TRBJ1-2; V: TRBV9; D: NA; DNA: TGTGCCAGCAGCGTAGCTCTGGGGGGGGGCTACACCTTC; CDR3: CASSVALGGGYTF
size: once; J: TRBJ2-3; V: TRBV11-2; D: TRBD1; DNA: TGTGCCAGCAGCTTAGTTACAGGGGTAACAGATACGCAGTATTTT; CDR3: CASSLVTGVTDTQYF
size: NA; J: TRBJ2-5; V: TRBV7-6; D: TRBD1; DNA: TGTGCCAGCAGCCCGGCGACAGGGGTGGGTGAGACCCAGTACTTC; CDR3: CASSPATGVGETQYF
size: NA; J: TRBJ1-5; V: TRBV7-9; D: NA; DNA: TGTGCCAGCAGCAATCTACAGGGATTCAATCAGCCCCAGCATTTT; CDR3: CASSNLQGFNQPQHF
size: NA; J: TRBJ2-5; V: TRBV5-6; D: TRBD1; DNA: TGTGCCAGCAGCTATGCGACAGGGGCGAGGACAGAGACCCAGTACTTC; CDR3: CASSYATGARTETQYF
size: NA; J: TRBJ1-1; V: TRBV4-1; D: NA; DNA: TGCGCCAGCAGCCAAGAGTTTGGGAGGGGGGGCACTGAAGCTTTCTTT; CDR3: CASSQEFGRGGTEAFF
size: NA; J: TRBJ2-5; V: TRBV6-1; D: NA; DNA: TGTGCCAGCTCCTGGGAGTACCAAGAGACCCAGTACTTC; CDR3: CASSWEYQETQYF
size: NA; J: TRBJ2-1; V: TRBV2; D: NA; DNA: TGTGCCAGCATCCCCAGGTCCCAGGTTGAGCAGTTCTTC; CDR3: CASIPRSQVEQFF
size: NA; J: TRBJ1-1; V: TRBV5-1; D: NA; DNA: TGCGCCAGCAGCAGGAAACAGGGTTCGAACACTGAAGCTTTCTTT; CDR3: CASSRKQGSNTEAFF
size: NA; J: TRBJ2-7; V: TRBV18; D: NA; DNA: TGTGCCAGCTCACCCGTCGTTGCCGGACTCTCCTACGAGCAGTACTTC; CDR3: CASSPVVAGLSYEQYF
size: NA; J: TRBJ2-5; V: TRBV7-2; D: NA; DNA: TGTGCCAGCAGCTCCTCTTTTGGGTGGGGGGGCCTGGAGACCCAGTACTTC; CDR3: CASSSSFGWGGLETQYF
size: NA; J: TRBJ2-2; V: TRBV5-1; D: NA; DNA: TGCGCCAGCAGCTTGGTTCGCGGCACCGGGGAGCTGTTTTTT; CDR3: CASSLVRGTGELFF
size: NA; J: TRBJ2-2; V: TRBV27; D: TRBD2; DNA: TGTGCCAGCAGTTTTACCCCTAGACTAGCGGGACGCACCGGGGAGCTGTTTTTT; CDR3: CASSFTPRLAGRTGELFF
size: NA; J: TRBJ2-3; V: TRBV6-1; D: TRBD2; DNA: TGTGCCAGCAGACCTAGCGGGGGATCAGATACGCAGTATTTT; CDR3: CASRPSGGSDTQYF
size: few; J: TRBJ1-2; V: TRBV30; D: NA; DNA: TGTGCCTGGAGAAGAGGCAACTATGGCTACACCTTC; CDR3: CAWRRGNYGYTF
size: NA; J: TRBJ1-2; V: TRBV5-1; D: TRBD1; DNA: TGCGCCAGCAGCAGGACACGGACAGGGGGCAACTATGGCTACACCTTC; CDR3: CASSRTRTGGNYGYTF
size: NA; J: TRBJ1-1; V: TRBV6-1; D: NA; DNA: TGTGCCAGCAGTGTTCGGGGAAAGAACACTGAAGCTTTCTTT; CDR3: CASSVRGKNTEAFF
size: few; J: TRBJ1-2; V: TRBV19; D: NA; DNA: TGTGCCAGCCACAGGGTCCAATCTTACTATGGCTACACCTTC; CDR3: CASHRVQSYYGYTF
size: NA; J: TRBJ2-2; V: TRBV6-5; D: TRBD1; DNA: TGTGCCAGCAGTTACGGGACAGGGTTCACCGGGGAGCTGTTTTTT; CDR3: CASSYGTGFTGELFF
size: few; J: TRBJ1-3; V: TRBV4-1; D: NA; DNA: TGCGCCAGCAGCCTAGAAGCCGACAGCTCTGGAAACACCATATATTTT; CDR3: CASSLEADSSGNTIYF
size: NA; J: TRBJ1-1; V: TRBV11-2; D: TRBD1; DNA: TGTGCCAGCAGGCATCCAGGGGGTGAAGCTTTCTTT; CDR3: CASRHPGGEAFF
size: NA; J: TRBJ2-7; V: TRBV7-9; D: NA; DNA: TGTGCCAGCAGCCTTTGGGTACGGGAGACGGGGGAGCAGTACTTC; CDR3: CASSLWVRETGEQYF
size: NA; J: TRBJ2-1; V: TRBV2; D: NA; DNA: TGTGCCAGCAGTGCGGAGTCCTACAATGAGCAGTTCTTC; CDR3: CASSAESYNEQFF
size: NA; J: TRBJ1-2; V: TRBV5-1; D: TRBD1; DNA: TGCGCCAGCAGCCCGTGGACAGGGGGCCCGCTCGGCTATGGCTACACCTTC; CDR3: CASSPWTGGPLGYGYTF
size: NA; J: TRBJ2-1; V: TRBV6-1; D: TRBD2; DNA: TGTGCCAGCGGACTAGCAGCAAACTCCTACAATGAGCAGTTCTTC; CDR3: CASGLAANSYNEQFF
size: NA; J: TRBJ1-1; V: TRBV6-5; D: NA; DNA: TGTGCCAGCAGTTACTCGGGGAGGGACACTGAAGCTTTCTTT; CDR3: CASSYSGRDTEAFF
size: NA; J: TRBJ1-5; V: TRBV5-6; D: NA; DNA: TGTGCCAGCAGCTCCTCCGGGGCCCGGGGGGGTCAGCCCCAGCATTTT; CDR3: CASSSSGARGGQPQHF
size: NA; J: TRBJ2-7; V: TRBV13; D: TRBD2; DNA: TGTGCCAGCAGGCCGAGCGGGGGAACCTACGAGCAGTACTTC; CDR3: CASRPSGGTYEQYF
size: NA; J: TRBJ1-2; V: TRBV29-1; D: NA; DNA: TGCAGCGTTGAACAGGGTCGGGGGAACTATGGCTACACCTTC; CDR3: CSVEQGRGNYGYTF
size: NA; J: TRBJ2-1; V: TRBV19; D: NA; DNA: TGTGCCAGTAGTATGGAGTTCAGACGGCAGTTCTTC; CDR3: CASSMEFRRQFF
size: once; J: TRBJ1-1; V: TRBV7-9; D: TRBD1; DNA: TGTGCCAGCAGCCTTACAGGGGAAACTGAAGCTTTCTTT; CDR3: CASSLTGETEAFF
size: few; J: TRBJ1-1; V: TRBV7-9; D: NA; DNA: TGTGCCAGCAGCAAAGAGGTGTTATGGACTGAAGCTTTCTTT; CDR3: CASSKEVLWTEAFF
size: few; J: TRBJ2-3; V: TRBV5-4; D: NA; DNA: TGTGCCAGCAGCCACCCGCGGGCAGGCACAGATACGCAGTATTTT; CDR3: CASSHPRAGTDTQYF
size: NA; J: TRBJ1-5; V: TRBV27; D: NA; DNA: TGTGCCAGCAGTGCAGGGGATCAGCCCCAGCATTTT; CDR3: CASSAGDQPQHF
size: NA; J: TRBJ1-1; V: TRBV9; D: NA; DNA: TGTGCCAGCACAGCGGGCAGGGCGAACACTGAAGCTTTCTTT; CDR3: CASTAGRANTEAFF
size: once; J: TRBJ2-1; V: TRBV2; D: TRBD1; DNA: TGTGCCAGCAGTGTCCCGGGACAGAGCTCCTACAATGAGCAGTTCTTC; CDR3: CASSVPGQSSYNEQFF
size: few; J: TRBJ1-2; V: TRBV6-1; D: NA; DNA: TGTGCCAGGCGGCGTGAGGAAACGGGGTATGGCTACACCTTC; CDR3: CARRREETGYGYTF
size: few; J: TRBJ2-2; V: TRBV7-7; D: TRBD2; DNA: TGTGCCAGCAGCTTAGGACTAGCGGGAGGAGCCGGGGAGCTGTTTTTT; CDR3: CASSLGLAGGAGELFF
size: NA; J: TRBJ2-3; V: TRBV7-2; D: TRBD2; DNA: TGTGCCAGCAGCTTAGAGTCAACTAGCGCCCGAGGAGTGGATACGCAGTATTTT; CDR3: CASSLESTSARGVDTQYF
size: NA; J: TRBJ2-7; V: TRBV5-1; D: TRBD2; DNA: TGCGCCAGCAGCTCTACTAGCGGGAGGCGCGAGCAGTACTTC; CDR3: CASSSTSGRREQYF
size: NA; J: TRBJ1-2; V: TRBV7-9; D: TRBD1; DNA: TGTGCCAGCAGCCCACCTCCCGGGACAGGTGTCCTTCGGGGCTACACCTTC; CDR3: CASSPPPGTGVLRGYTF
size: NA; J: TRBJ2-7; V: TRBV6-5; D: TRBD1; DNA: TGTGCCAGCAGGTACACCGGGACAGGCCCGGTGGAGCAGTACTTC; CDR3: CASRYTGTGPVEQYF
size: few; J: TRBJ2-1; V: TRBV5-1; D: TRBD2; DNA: TGCGCCAGCAGCTTGGGACTAGCGGGGGGATACAATGAGCAGTTCTTC; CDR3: CASSLGLAGGYNEQFF
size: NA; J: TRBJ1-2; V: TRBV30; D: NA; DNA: TGTGCCTGGAGTGTACGGGGATGGGGTGGCTACACCTTC; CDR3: CAWSVRGWGGYTF
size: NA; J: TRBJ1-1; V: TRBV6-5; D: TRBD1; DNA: TGTGCCAGCAGTTACGGATCCACAGGGGACACTGAAGCTTTCTTT; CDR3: CASSYGSTGDTEAFF
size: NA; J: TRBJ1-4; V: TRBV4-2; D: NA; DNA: TGTGCCAGCAGCCGCGAGGTCCGGGAAAAACTGTTTTTT; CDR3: CASSREVREKLFF
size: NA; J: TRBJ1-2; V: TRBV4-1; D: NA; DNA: TGCGCCAGCAGCCGATCGGAGCGACCGTCTAACTATGGCTACACCTTC; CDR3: CASSRSERPSNYGYTF